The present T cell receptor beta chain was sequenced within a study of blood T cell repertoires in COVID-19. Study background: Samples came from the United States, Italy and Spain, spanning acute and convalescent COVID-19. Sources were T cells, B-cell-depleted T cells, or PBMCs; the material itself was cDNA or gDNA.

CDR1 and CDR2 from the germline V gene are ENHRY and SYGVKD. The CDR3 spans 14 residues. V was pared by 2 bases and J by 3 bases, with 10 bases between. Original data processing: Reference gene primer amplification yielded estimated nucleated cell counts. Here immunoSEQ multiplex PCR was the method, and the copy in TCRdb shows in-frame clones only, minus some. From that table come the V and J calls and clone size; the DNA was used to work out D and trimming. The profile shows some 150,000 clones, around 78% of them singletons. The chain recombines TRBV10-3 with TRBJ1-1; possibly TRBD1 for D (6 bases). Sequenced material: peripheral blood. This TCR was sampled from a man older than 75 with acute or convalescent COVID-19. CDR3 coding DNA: TGTGCCATCAGTGAGAGGGGGACCGACACTGAAGCTTTCTTT. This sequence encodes CAISERGTDTEAFF.